Below are 24 T cell receptor beta chains sequenced from a single sample in a study of cytomegalovirus exposure and HLA in healthy donors (dated by TCRdb to the late 2010s). Libraries were constructed by the immunoSEQ multiplex PCR assay. For the multiplex PCR, a mixture combining 60 forward primers for TCR Vbeta segments and 13 reverse primers for TCR Jbeta segments was used. Not all clones reach the TCRdb copy of this immuneACCESS table, which keeps in-frame sequences only. Checked studies attribute under half of the gap to unresolved V genes and leave the rest unexplained. The table for this sample lists about 150,000 clones; roughly four fifths of them were counted only once. Of the sample, 3% is held by the ten largest clones. Sequencing was done on a sample of PBMCs. The receptors were sampled from a middle-aged man in good health and CMV-seropositive.

This rearrangement joins TRBV4-1 to TRBJ1-1; 9 nucleotides match TRBD1. Germline values: CDR1 MGHRA, CDR2 YSYEKL. The J segment lost 0 bases and the V segment lost 5 bases, leaving 7 bases of the junction unmatched. The CDR3 covers 16 residues. Here the CDR3 reads CASSTGQGIMNTEAFF. CDR3 nucleotides: TGCGCCAGCAGCACCGGACAGGGGATTATGAACACTGAAGCTTTCTTT.

This chain connects TRBV4-1 to TRBJ1-1; D is perhaps TRBD1 (5 bases). V was trimmed by 2 bases and J by 7 bases, leaving 17 bases between them. Per the germline V gene, CDR1 is MGHRA and CDR2 is YSYEKL. This CDR3 has 15 residues. The CDR3 sequence: CASSQSWGRDGEAFF. As DNA, the CDR3 is TGCGCCAGCAGCCAATCCTGGGGGAGGGACGGTGAAGCTTTCTTT.

This rearrangement joins TRBV29-1 to TRBJ1-5; no clear D gene. V lost 3 bases and J lost 4, with 10 bases in between. Per germline, CDR1 SQVTM and CDR2 ANQGSEA. The CDR3 is made up of 13 amino acids. The CDR3, as DNA: TGCAGCGTTGAGACGGGTACAAATCAGCCCCAGCATTTT. As protein: CSVETGTNQPQHF.

The chain couples TRBV6-4 to TRBJ2-1; 9 positions agree with TRBD2. Losses at the gene ends were 0 bases for V and 5 bases for J; bases not matched to a gene: 5. This CDR3 has 16 residues. Per the germline V gene, CDR1 is MRHNA and CDR2 is SNTAGT. The CDR3 bases are TGTGCCAGCAGTGACTCTTTAGCGGGAGCCGACAATGAGCAGTTCTTC. This gives the protein CASSDSLAGADNEQFF.

The gene calls are TRBV5-4 and TRBJ2-1, with TRBD2 matching 7 bases. CDR1 is SGHNT, CDR2 YYREEE, per germline (reference sequence). The V and J ends lost 3 bases and 9 bases, in that order; junction bases with no gene match: 9. CDR3 length equals 14 residues. The DNA for the CDR3 is TGTGCCAGCAGCTCCCGACTAGCCGCGGGTGAGCAGTTCTTC. Protein sequence: CASSSRLAAGEQFF.

The sample holds one count of this clone. The chain joins TRBV18 to TRBJ1-2; 7 nucleotides align to TRBD1. CDR3 length equals 13 residues. Germline trimming cut 3 bases from V and 6 bases from J; bases unmatched to any gene: 4. Germline CDR1 and CDR2: KGHSH and LQKENI. The CDR3 spells CASSPGTANGYTF. CDR3 in DNA: TGTGCCAGCTCACCGGGGACAGCAAATGGCTACACCTTC.

V and J are TRBV6-6 and TRBJ2-7, with 8 bases aligning to TRBD1. The CDR3 is 15 residues long. With V trimmed by 0 bases and J by 2 bases, 3 bases remained unmatched. Germline CDR1 is MNHNY and CDR2 is SVGAGI (reference sequence). CDR3 amino acids: CASSYSGQGTYEQYF. CDR3 DNA: TGTGCCAGCAGTTACTCCGGACAGGGCACCTACGAGCAGTACTTC.

This chain links TRBV7-3 with TRBJ2-6; D might be TRBD1 (5 bases). CDR3 length: 18 amino acids. Germline CDR1 and CDR2: SGHTA and FQGTGA. With 3 bases removed from V and 2 bases from J, the gap between germline ends came to 17 bases. CDR3 amino acids: CASSLRPPGLTGANVLTF. The CDR3, as DNA: TGTGCCAGCAGCTTGAGGCCACCAGGGCTAACTGGGGCCAACGTCCTGACTTTC.

V usage is TRBV28 and J usage is TRBJ2-1; TRBD1 is a possible D gene (5 bases). The germline V and J ends were trimmed by 1 base and 4 bases, with 23 bases remaining between them. The CDR3 has 19 residues. Germline CDR1 MDHEN, CDR2 SYDVKM. CDR3: CASSLFRWSRGPSYNEQFF. CDR3 in DNA: TGTGCCAGCAGTTTATTTCGTTGGTCTAGGGGCCCTTCTTACAATGAGCAGTTCTTC. The full variable domain, its missing parts supplied by reference TRBV28 and TRBJ2-1, is DVKVTQSSRYLVKRTGEKVFLECVQDMDHENMFWYRQDPGLGLRLIYFSYDVKMKEKGDIPEGYSVSREKKERFSLILESASTNQTSMYLCASSLFRWSRGPSYNEQFFGPGTRLTVL.

The sample holds one count of this clone. The chain is built from TRBV29-1 and TRBJ2-1; 16 bases line up with TRBD2. CDR3 length: 18 amino acids. Germline CDR1 and CDR2: SQVTM and ANQGSEA. J was trimmed by 10 bases and V by 7 bases; bases with no gene match: 19. The CDR3 bases are TGCAGCGGACAGGACCCGGGACTAGCGGGAGGGCTAAGAGGGGAGCAGTTCTTC. It yields the protein CSGQDPGLAGGLRGEQFF.

This clone was detected only a few times. This sequence joins TRBV12-5 and TRBJ2-3; D might be TRBD1 (6 bases). Deletions cut 3 bases from V and 0 bases from J, with 7 bases between. Germline CDR1 reads LGHNT; CDR2 reads FRNRAP. CDR3 length: 14 residues. CDR3 residues: CASGLGQSTDTQYF. The CDR3 DNA follows: TGTGCTAGTGGTTTAGGACAGAGCACAGATACGCAGTATTTT.

The sample holds one count of this clone. The gene calls are TRBV5-1 and TRBJ2-1, with D possibly TRBD2 on 6 matching bases. The germline V gene has CDR1 SGHRS and CDR2 YFSETQ. The V and J ends lost 0 bases and 6 bases respectively, with 13 bases between them. The CDR3 has 15 residues. The CDR3: CASSLAGTSPNEQFF. The CDR3 nucleotides are TGCGCCAGCAGCTTGGCCGGGACTTCTCCCAATGAGCAGTTCTTC.

A few counts support this clone. The CDR3 sequence: CATSRESGNEQFF. The DNA for the CDR3 is TGTGCCACCAGCAGAGAATCCGGGAATGAGCAGTTCTTC. The rearrangement joins TRBV15 to TRBJ2-1, with D unclear. The CDR3 consists of 13 residues. Germline V lookup: CDR1 LNHNV, CDR2 YYDKDF (reference sequence). Trimming stripped 0 bases from V and 7 bases from J, with 7 bases between. The full variable domain, its missing parts supplied by reference TRBV15 and TRBJ2-1, is DAMVIQNPRYQVTQFGKPVTLSCSQTLNHNVMYWYQQKSSQAPKLLFHYYDKDFNNEADTPDNFQSRRPNTSFCFLDIRSPGLGDTAMYLCATSRESGNEQFFGPGTRLTVL.

This chain joins TRBV7-3 and TRBJ1-1; TRBD1 matches at 8 bases. J was trimmed by 4 bases and V by 10 bases; bases with no gene match: 5. The CDR3 spans 12 residues. Per the germline V gene, CDR1 is SGHTA and CDR2 is FQGTGA. CDR3: CAIPDRATEAFF. CDR3 coding DNA: TGTGCCATCCCGGACAGGGCCACTGAAGCTTTCTTT.

This rearrangement joins TRBV30 to TRBJ1-1, with TRBD1 matching over 7 bases. From germline, CDR1 is GTSNPN and CDR2 SVGIG (reference sequence). Trimming removed 2 bases from V and 10 bases from J; junction bases left unmatched: 7. The CDR3 totals 12 residues. CDR3 bases: TGTGCCTGGAGTCTGGGACAGAGCGGAGCTTTCTTT. As protein: CAWSLGQSGAFF. Using reference TRBV30 and TRBJ1-1 for the parts outside the CDR3, the full variable domain is SQTIHQWPATLVQPVGSPLSLECTVEGTSNPNLYWYRQAAGRGLQLLFYSVGIGQISSEVPQNLSASRPQDRQFILSSKKLLLSDSGFYLCAWSLGQSGAFFGQGTRLTVV.

For the CDR3, the DNA is TGTGCCAGCAGCCCTCGGACAGGGGGCGAGCAGTACTTC. Translation gives CASSPRTGGEQYF. The rearrangement joins TRBV14 to TRBJ2-7; 10 nucleotides agree with TRBD1. The CDR3 runs to 13 residues. Germline-derived CDR1 and CDR2 are SGHDN and FVKESK. Germline trimming cut 4 bases from V and 6 bases from J; bases unmatched to any gene: 3. The full variable domain, with the rest looked up from reference TRBV14 and TRBJ2-7, is EAGVTQFPSHSVIEKGQTVTLRCDPISGHDNLYWYRRVMGKEIKFLLHFVKESKQDESGMPNNRFLAERTGGTYSTLKVQPAELEDSGVYFCASSPRTGGEQYFGPGTRLTVT.

This clone was picked up one time. V and J are TRBV9 and TRBJ1-2, with D uncertain. The germline gives CDR1 SGDLS, CDR2 YYNGEE. V was trimmed by 0 bases and J by 2 bases, leaving 8 bases between them. The CDR3 has 14 residues. This CDR3 reads CASSVGSGNYGYTF. The CDR3 bases are TGTGCCAGCAGCGTAGGGTCCGGGAACTATGGCTACACCTTC.

CDR3: CASSLTMGQRESYEQYF. CDR3 nucleotides: TGTGCCAGCAGCTTAACGATGGGGCAGCGGGAGAGTTACGAGCAGTACTTC. This chain connects TRBV7-3 to TRBJ2-5; 8 bases are shared with TRBD2. The DNA end lines up better with TRBJ2-7; the J call may be wrong. Germline V gene sequence: CDR1 SGHTA, CDR2 FQGTGA. The CDR3 runs 17 residues.

This clone has more than one count but fewer than ten. J is TRBJ1-5 and V is TRBV5-5; D is possibly TRBD1 (6 bases). Germline CDR1 is SGHKS and CDR2 is YYEKEE (reference sequence). Trimming removed 3 bases from V and 3 bases from J, with 25 bases in between. This CDR3 contains 19 residues. The CDR3 DNA reads as TGTGCCAGCAGCTCGCAGGGTGGGGGCCCCGGTCCCCCCAATCAGCCCCAGCATTTT. This translates into CASSSQGGGPGPPNQPQHF. Full variable domain (rest looked up from reference TRBV5-5 and TRBJ1-5): DAGVTQSPTHLIKTRGQQVTLRCSPISGHKSVSWYQQVLGQGPQFIFQYYEKEERGRGNFPDRFSARQFPNYSSELNVNALLLGDSALYLCASSSQGGGPGPPNQPQHFGDGTRLSIL.

V gene TRBV19 combines with J gene TRBJ1-4; weak D call: TRBD1 (5 bases). The ends were cut back, 3 bases at V and 3 bases at J, with 8 bases in the middle. CDR3 length: 14 amino acids. Germline V gene data show CDR1 as LNHDA and CDR2 as SQIVND (reference sequence). The CDR3 region is CASSIVTANEKLFF. The CDR3 region has the DNA TGTGCCAGTAGTATTGTGACAGCTAATGAAAAACTGTTTTTT.

The V and J genes are TRBV28 and TRBJ1-5, with 10 bases aligning to TRBD1. Germline V gene data show CDR1 as MDHEN and CDR2 as SYDVKM. The J segment lost 2 bases and the V segment lost 5 bases, leaving 3 bases of the junction unmatched. CDR3 length: 15 residues. The CDR3 loop reads CASSDGTGGNQPQHF. Here the CDR3 DNA reads TGTGCCAGCAGTGACGGGACAGGGGGCAATCAGCCCCAGCATTTT.

Here the CDR3 DNA reads TGTGCCAGCAGTACAAGACTAGGAGAGATGACCGGGGAGCTGTTTTTT. Residues: CASSTRLGEMTGELFF. The J gene is TRBJ2-2, the V gene TRBV6-6, with a tentative D call TRBD2 (6 bases). Trimming left V 5 bases short and J 5 bases short, with 18 bases between. The CDR3 extends over 16 amino acids. Per the germline V gene, CDR1 is MNHNY and CDR2 is SVGAGI (reference sequence).

The J gene is TRBJ2-1, the V gene TRBV5-6, with D perhaps matching TRBD2 (5 bases). The germline V gene has CDR1 SGHDT and CDR2 YYEEEE. V was clipped by 4 bases and J by 9 bases, with 23 bases between them. The CDR3 extends over 16 amino acids. The CDR3 is CASSLRAATTLGEQFF. CDR3 in DNA: TGTGCCAGCAGCCTGAGGGCTGCGACTACATTAGGTGAGCAGTTCTTC.

This sequence joins TRBV30 and TRBJ1-1, with D maybe TRBD1 (6 bases). Germline CDR1 and CDR2: GTSNPN and SVGIG (reference sequence). Between the trimmed V and J ends, which lost 5 bases and 7 bases, there was a span of 17 bases. The CDR3 loop spans 13 amino acids. The CDR3 DNA reads as TGTGCCTGGGACAACAGGGCCCTAAGTGAAGCTTTCTTT. This encodes CAWDNRALSEAFF.